These T cell receptor beta chains were read from a single sample in a study of cytomegalovirus exposure and HLA in healthy donors. The protocol was immunoSEQ multiplex PCR, while the TCRdb copy is restricted to in-frame clones and leaves out a portion. The table lists roughly 100,000 clones, roughly three quarters of them singletons. The specimen sequenced was PBMCs. These receptors all come from a man aged 35 to 55 in good health and CMV-seronegative. CDR3s include the opening cysteine and the closing phenylalanine or tryptophan. The order of the fields is clone size, V gene, J gene, D gene, CDR3 protein, CDR3 DNA. D genes are given only for firm matches. Rows may omit the clone size; those that give it use once, few, many or a size class.

NA	TRBV7-2	TRBJ2-7	NA	CASSLRDIFYEQYF	TGTGCCAGCAGCTTACGGGACATTTTCTACGAGCAGTACTTC
few	TRBV4-2	TRBJ1-3	NA	CASSQTRGGTIYF	TGTGCCAGCAGCCAGACAAGAGGGGGCACCATATATTTT
NA	TRBV19	TRBJ2-3	NA	CASSKGRSTDTQYF	TGTGCCAGTAGTAAAGGGAGGTCCACAGATACGCAGTATTTT
NA	TRBV28	TRBJ1-5	TRBD1	CASSLFGTGTDSNQPQHF	TGTGCCAGCAGTTTATTTGGCACAGGGACAGATAGCAATCAGCCCCAGCATTTT
NA	TRBV7-2	TRBJ1-2	TRBD1	CASSRGQNTNYGYTF	TGTGCCAGCAGCCGGGGACAGAATACTAACTATGGCTACACCTTC
NA	TRBV30	TRBJ1-3	NA	CAWTLQDSGNTIYF	TGTGCCTGGACCCTACAGGACTCTGGAAACACCATATATTTT
NA	TRBV28	TRBJ1-2	NA	CASSSTGWVYGYTF	TGTGCCAGCAGTTCGACAGGTTGGGTCTATGGCTACACCTTC
NA	TRBV6-1	TRBJ2-3	TRBD2	CASRRERGRTDTQYF	TGTGCCAGCAGAAGGGAGCGGGGGAGGACAGATACGCAGTATTTT
once	TRBV6-5	TRBJ2-7	TRBD2	CASSGRGGTSMHF	TGTGCCAGCAGCGGTCGCGGGGGGACCTCTATGCACTTC
NA	TRBV30	TRBJ2-4	NA	CAWTPTGPTFKNIQYF	TGTGCCTGGACCCCCACAGGGCCAACTTTCAAAAACATTCAGTACTTC
few	TRBV6-5	TRBJ2-1	NA	CASSFTPGDNEQFF	TGTGCCAGCAGTTTTACCCCGGGGGACAATGAGCAGTTCTTC
NA	TRBV28	TRBJ2-5	NA	CASSSQGAESETQYF	TGTGCCAGCAGTTCTCAGGGCGCGGAGTCGGAGACCCAGTACTTC
NA	TRBV9	TRBJ2-5	NA	CASSVDTGMQETQYF	TGTGCCAGCAGCGTAGATACGGGGATGCAAGAGACCCAGTACTTC
few	TRBV19	TRBJ1-5	NA	CASSIDRDGQPQHF	TGTGCCAGTAGTATAGACAGGGATGGGCAGCCCCAGCATTTT
NA	TRBV5-1	TRBJ2-5	TRBD1	CASSFDREGRETQYF	TGCGCCAGCAGCTTCGACAGGGAAGGAAGAGAGACCCAGTACTTC
NA	TRBV5-1	TRBJ2-1	TRBD2	CASSPTSGSYNEQFF	TGCGCCAGCAGCCCGACTAGCGGGAGCTACAATGAGCAGTTCTTC
NA	TRBV4-3	TRBJ1-4	TRBD1	CASSPDRSATNEKLFF	TGCGCCAGCAGCCCGGACAGGTCTGCAACTAATGAAAAACTGTTTTTT
NA	TRBV9	TRBJ1-1	NA	CASSGGRAGAGNTEAFF	TGTGCCAGCAGCGGGGGTCGGGCAGGGGCAGGGAACACTGAAGCTTTCTTT
NA	TRBV28	TRBJ2-5	TRBD1	CASTIRDRAWEQYF	TGTGCCAGCACTATCCGGGACAGGGCTTGGGAGCAGTACTTC
NA	TRBV9	TRBJ1-2	NA	CASSVDRSYGYTF	TGTGCCAGCAGCGTAGACCGTAGCTATGGCTACACCTTC
few	TRBV5-1	TRBJ1-1	NA	CASSSTPQAGEAFF	TGCGCCAGCAGCTCCACCCCGCAGGCTGGTGAAGCTTTCTTT
NA	TRBV7-2	TRBJ2-7	NA	CASSLRSGTKNEQYF	TGTGCCAGCAGCTTAAGGTCCGGGACAAAAAACGAGCAGTACTTC
medium-sized	TRBV6-6	TRBJ2-2	NA	CASSYQNPGELFF	TGTGCCAGCAGTTACCAGAACCCGGGGGAGCTGTTTTTT
NA	TRBV27	TRBJ2-7	NA	CASSPNGRGLLNEQYF	TGTGCCAGCAGCCCTAACGGGAGGGGGCTTTTAAACGAGCAGTACTTC
few	TRBV19	TRBJ1-5	NA	CASSIGTASNQPQHF	TGTGCCAGTAGTATAGGGACAGCAAGCAATCAGCCCCAGCATTTT
NA	TRBV27	TRBJ2-7	NA	CASSSPPGSTYF	TGTGCCAGCAGTTCCCCCCCAGGCTCTACGTACTTC
NA	TRBV6-6	TRBJ2-3	TRBD2	CASRGSSGLSTDTQYF	TGTGCCAGCAGAGGCTCTAGCGGGCTCAGCACAGATACGCAGTATTTT
NA	TRBV7-7	TRBJ2-3	NA	CASSLTNTDTQYF	TGTGCCAGCAGCTTAACAAACACAGATACGCAGTATTTT
NA	TRBV28	TRBJ1-4	NA	CASTAPPPDLEKLFF	TGTGCCAGCACCGCTCCCCCGCCAGATTTGGAGAAACTGTTTTTT
NA	TRBV5-4	TRBJ2-5	TRBD1	CASSPRTGWVQETQYF	TGTGCCAGCAGCCCCCGGACAGGGTGGGTGCAAGAGACCCAGTACTTC
NA	TRBV5-1	TRBJ2-1	TRBD2	CASRGREGRYNEQFF	TGCGCCAGCAGGGGTCGGGAGGGCCGTTACAATGAGCAGTTCTTC
NA	TRBV6-1	TRBJ1-4	NA	CASSGNGGEKLFF	TGTGCCAGCAGTGGAAACGGGGGTGAAAAACTGTTTTTT
NA	TRBV6-5	TRBJ1-2	TRBD1	CASSYLGTGGGGYTF	TGTGCCAGCAGTTACCTCGGGACAGGGGGAGGCGGCTACACCTTC
few	TRBV7-2	TRBJ1-2	TRBD1	CASSRGQRTNYGYTF	TGTGCCAGCAGCCGGGGACAGCGCACTAACTATGGCTACACCTTC
NA	TRBV19	TRBJ1-5	NA	CASSPPDSRNQPQHF	TGTGCCAGTAGTCCTCCGGACAGCCGCAATCAGCCCCAGCATTTT
NA	TRBV30	TRBJ2-4	NA	CAWTMGENIQYF	TGTGCCTGGACCATGGGCGAGAACATTCAGTACTTC
NA	TRBV5-1	TRBJ2-7	TRBD2	CASSLNGGSSYEQYF	TGCGCCAGCAGCTTGAACGGGGGGTCCTCCTACGAGCAGTACTTC
few	TRBV7-8	TRBJ1-2	TRBD1	CASSPGTVHGYTF	TGTGCCAGCAGCCCAGGGACAGTTCATGGCTACACCTTC
NA	TRBV7-3	TRBJ2-5	NA	CVSSLTFRTTQYF	TGTGTCAGCAGCTTAACGTTTCGCACTACCCAGTACTTC
NA	TRBV4-3	TRBJ2-2	TRBD1	CASSHPRGRRTGELFF	TGCGCCAGCAGCCATCCGAGGGGGCGCCGAACCGGGGAGCTGTTTTTT
medium-sized	TRBV6-4	TRBJ2-1	TRBD2	CASSGGGNPDEQFF	TGTGCCAGCAGTGGCGGGGGGAATCCTGATGAGCAGTTCTTC
NA	TRBV11-2	TRBJ2-7	NA	CASSLRVAGGEYEQYF	TGTGCCAGCAGCTTAAGGGTAGCAGGAGGGGAGTACGAGCAGTACTTC